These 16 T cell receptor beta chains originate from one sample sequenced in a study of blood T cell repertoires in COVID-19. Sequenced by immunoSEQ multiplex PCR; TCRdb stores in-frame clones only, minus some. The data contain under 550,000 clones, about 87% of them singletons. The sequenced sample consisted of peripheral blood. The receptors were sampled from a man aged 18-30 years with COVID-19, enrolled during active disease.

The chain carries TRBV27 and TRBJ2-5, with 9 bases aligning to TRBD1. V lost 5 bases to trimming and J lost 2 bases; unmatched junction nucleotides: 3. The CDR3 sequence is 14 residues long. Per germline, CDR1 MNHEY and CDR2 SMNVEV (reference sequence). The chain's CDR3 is CASSRTGEQETQYF. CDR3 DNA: TGTGCCAGCAGTAGGACAGGGGAACAAGAGACCCAGTACTTC.

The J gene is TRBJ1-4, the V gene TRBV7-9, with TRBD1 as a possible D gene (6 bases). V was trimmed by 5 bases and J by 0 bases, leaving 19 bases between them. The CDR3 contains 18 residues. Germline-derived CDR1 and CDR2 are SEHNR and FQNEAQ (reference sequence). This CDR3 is CASSLPAGTLPTNEKLFF. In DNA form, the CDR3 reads TGTGCCAGCAGCCTCCCCGCCGGGACACTTCCAACTAATGAAAAACTGTTTTTT.

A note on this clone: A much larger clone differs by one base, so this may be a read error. The CDR3 DNA reads TGTGCCAGCAGTGGAGACAATGAGCAGTTCTTC. Protein product: CASSGDNEQFF. The rearrangement joins TRBV12-3 or TRBV12-4 to TRBJ2-1; the D is unclear. The CDR3 loop spans 11 amino acids. Trimming shortened V by 5 bases and J by 5 bases, and 4 bases separated the two germline ends.

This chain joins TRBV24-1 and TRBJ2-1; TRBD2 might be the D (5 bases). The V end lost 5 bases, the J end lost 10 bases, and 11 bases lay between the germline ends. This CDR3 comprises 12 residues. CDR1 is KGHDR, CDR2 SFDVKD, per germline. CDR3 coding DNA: TGTGCCACCAGTGTAACGGGATGGGAGCAGTTCTTC. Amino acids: CATSVTGWEQFF.

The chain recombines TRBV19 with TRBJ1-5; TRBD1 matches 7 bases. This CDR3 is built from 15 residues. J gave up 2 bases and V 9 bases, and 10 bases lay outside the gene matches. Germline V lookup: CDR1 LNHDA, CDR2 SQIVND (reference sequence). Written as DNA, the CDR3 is TGTGCCAGCGACTCACAGGGGTTTGGCAATCAGCCCCAGCATTTT. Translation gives CASDSQGFGNQPQHF.

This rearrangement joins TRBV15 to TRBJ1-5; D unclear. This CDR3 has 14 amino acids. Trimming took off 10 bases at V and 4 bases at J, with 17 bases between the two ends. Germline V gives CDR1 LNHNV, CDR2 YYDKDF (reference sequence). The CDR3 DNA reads TGTGCCAAGCGGTCCCAAGGCTCGAATCAGCCCCAGCATTTT. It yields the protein CAKRSQGSNQPQHF.

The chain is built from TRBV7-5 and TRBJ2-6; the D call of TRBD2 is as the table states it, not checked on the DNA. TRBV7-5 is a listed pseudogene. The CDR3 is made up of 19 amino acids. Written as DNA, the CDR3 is TGTGTCAGAAGCTTAGGTAGGCCTAGCGGGGTCTCTGGGGCCAACGTCCTGACTTTC. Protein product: CVRSLGRPSGVSGANVLTF.

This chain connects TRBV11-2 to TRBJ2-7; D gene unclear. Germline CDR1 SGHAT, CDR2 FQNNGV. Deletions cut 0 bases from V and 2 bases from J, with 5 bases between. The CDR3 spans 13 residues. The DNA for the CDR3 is TGTGCCAGCAGCTTAGATCCCGCCTACGAGCAGTACTTC. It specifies CASSLDPAYEQYF.

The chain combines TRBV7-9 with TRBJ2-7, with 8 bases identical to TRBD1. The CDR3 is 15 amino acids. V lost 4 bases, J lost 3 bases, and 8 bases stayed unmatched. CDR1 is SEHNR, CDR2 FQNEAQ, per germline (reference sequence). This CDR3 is CASSSRNRGVYEQYF. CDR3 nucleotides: TGTGCCAGCAGCTCTCGGAACAGGGGGGTCTACGAGCAGTACTTC.

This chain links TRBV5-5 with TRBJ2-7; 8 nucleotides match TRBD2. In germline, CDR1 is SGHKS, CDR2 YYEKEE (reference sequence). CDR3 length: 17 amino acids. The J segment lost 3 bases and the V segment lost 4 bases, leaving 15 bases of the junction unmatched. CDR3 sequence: CASSARGGERSLYEQYF. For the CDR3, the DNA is TGTGCCAGCAGCGCCCGGGGGGGCGAGAGATCTCTCTACGAGCAGTACTTC.

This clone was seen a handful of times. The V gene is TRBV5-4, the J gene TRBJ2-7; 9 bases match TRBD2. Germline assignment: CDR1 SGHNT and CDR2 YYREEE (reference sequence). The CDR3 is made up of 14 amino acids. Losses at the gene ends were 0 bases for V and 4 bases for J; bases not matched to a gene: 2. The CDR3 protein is CASSLESGGYEQYF. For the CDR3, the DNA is TGTGCCAGCAGCTTGGAAAGCGGGGGGTACGAGCAGTACTTC.

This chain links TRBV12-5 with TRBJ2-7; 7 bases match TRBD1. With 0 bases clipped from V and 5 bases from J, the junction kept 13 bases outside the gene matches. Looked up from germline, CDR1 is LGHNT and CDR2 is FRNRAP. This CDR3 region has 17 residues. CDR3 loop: CASGLVVSNRGFDEQYF. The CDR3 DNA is TGTGCTAGTGGTTTGGTAGTTTCGAACAGGGGTTTCGACGAGCAGTACTTC.

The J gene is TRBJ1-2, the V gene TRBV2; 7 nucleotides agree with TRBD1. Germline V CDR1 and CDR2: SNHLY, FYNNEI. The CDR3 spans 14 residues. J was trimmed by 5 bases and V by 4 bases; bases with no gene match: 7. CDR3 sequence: CASSVGTAVYGYTF. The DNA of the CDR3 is TGTGCCAGCAGTGTAGGGACAGCAGTTTATGGCTACACCTTC.

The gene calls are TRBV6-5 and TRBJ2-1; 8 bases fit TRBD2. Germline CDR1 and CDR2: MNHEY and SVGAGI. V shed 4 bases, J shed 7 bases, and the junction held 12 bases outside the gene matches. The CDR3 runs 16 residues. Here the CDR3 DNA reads TGTGCCAGCAGTTTCTTCCGGGGAGCGGGGGCAAATGAGCAGTTCTTC. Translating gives CASSFFRGAGANEQFF.

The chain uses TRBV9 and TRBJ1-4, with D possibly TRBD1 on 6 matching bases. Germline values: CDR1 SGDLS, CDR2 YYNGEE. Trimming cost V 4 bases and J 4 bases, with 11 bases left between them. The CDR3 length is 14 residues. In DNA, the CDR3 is TGTGCCAGCAGCTCGTGGGACAATAATGAAAAACTGTTTTTT. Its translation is CASSSWDNNEKLFF. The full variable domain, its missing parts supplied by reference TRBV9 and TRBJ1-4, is DSGVTQTPKHLITATGQRVTLRCSPRSGDLSVYWYQQSLDQGLQFLIQYYNGEERAKGNILERFSAQQFPDLHSELNLSSLELGDSALYFCASSSWDNNEKLFFGSGTQLSVL.

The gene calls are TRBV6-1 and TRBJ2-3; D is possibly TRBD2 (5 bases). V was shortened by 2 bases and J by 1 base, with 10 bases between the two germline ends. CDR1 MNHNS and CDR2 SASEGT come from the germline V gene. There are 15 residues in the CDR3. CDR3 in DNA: TGTGCCAGCAGTGAACGCGGGTTAGGCACAGATACGCAGTATTTT. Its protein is CASSERGLGTDTQYF.